These T cell receptor beta chains were read from a single sample in a study of CD8 T cells in Susac syndrome. TCRdb used MiXCR to reprocess the immunoSEQ multiplex PCR reads, holding one entry per CDR3 protein. The sample holds over 150,000 distinct CDR3 sequences, about 96% seen once. The sample comprised CD4+ T cells from PBMCs. All receptors come from a human donor with multiple sclerosis. Each CDR3 is given with its conserved first and last residue. A D gene is named only where the DNA matches it firmly. Only some rows state a clone size, as once, few, many or a class for expanded clones.

clone size,D gene,V gene,J gene,CDR3 DNA,CDR3 protein
.,TRBD1,TRBV7-6,TRBJ1-1,TGTGCCAGCAGTCAACCGGGACAGGGAGAAGCTTTCTTT,CASSQPGQGEAFF
.,.,TRBV20-1,TRBJ2-2,TGCAGTGCTAGGACCACTGGGGCCGGGGAGCTGTTTTTT,CSARTTGAGELFF
.,.,TRBV5-1,TRBJ1-1,TGCGCCAGCAGCTTGGGGCCAATGAACACTGAAGCTTTCTTT,CASSLGPMNTEAFF
.,.,TRBV30,TRBJ1-4,TGTGCCTGGAGTAAAGGGGCGAGTGAAAAACTGTTTTTT,CAWSKGASEKLFF
.,.,TRBV30,TRBJ1-1,TGTGCCTGCCACAGGGAGATGAACACTGAAGCTTTCTTT,CACHREMNTEAFF
.,TRBD1,TRBV15,TRBJ1-5,TGTGCCACCAGCCGTTCAGGGGGGAGGCAGCCCCAGCATTTT,CATSRSGGRQPQHF
.,.,TRBV24-1,TRBJ1-2,TGTGCCATCCCAGGGGTTCGGGGCTACACCTTC,CAIPGVRGYTF
.,.,TRBV24-1,TRBJ2-1,TGTGCCACCAGTGATCAGAGCGGGCTTGCCTACAATGAGCAGTTCTTC,CATSDQSGLAYNEQFF
.,.,TRBV29-1,TRBJ2-3,TGCAGCGTTGAAGATCGTGGGTACACAGATACGCAGTATTTT,CSVEDRGYTDTQYF
.,.,TRBV9,TRBJ2-7,TGTGCCAGCAGCGTGGGTGGGATTTCCGAGCAGTACTTC,CASSVGGISEQYF
.,.,TRBV7-9,TRBJ1-5,TGTGCCAGCAGCTTCACAGATAAGCCCCAGCATTTT,CASSFTDKPQHF
.,TRBD2,TRBV11-2,TRBJ2-1,TGTGCCAGCAGATCGCTAGCGGGAGGGAATGAGCAGTTCTTC,CASRSLAGGNEQFF
once,TRBD2,TRBV3-1,TRBJ2-1,TGTGCCAGCAGCCAAGGGGCTGGACTAGCCTTCAATGAGCAGTTCTTC,CASSQGAGLAFNEQFF
.,.,TRBV4-1,TRBJ1-2,TGCGCCAGCAGCCTGGACGGGGGCGGGGACTATGGCTACACCTTC,CASSLDGGGDYGYTF
few,.,TRBV20-1,TRBJ2-3,TGCAGTGCTAGTAGGGGCACAGATACGCAGTATTTT,CSASRGTDTQYF
.,.,TRBV5-1,TRBJ2-4,TGCGCCAGCAGCTCACAGGGAATCGGAGGCATTCAGTACTTC,CASSSQGIGGIQYF
.,.,TRBV4-1,TRBJ2-3,TGCGCCAGCAGCCAAGATTCACCCGGCGATACGCAGTATTTT,CASSQDSPGDTQYF
.,.,TRBV30,TRBJ1-4,TGTGCCTGGAACCCCGGGGGAGCTAATGAAAAACTGTTTTTT,CAWNPGGANEKLFF
.,TRBD1,TRBV2,TRBJ2-3,TGTGCCAGCAGTGATCGACAGGGTTATACAGATACGCAGTATTTT,CASSDRQGYTDTQYF
.,.,TRBV3-1,TRBJ1-6,TGTGCCAGCAGCCAAGGCCAGAGTAATTCACCCCTCCACTTT,CASSQGQSNSPLHF
.,TRBD1,TRBV12-3/TRBV12-4,TRBJ2-5,TGTGCCAGCAGCACCAGGACAGGGTGGGCCCAGTACTTC,CASSTRTGWAQYF
.,.,TRBV20-1,TRBJ2-7,TGCAGTGCTAAAATGAACAACGCCTACGAGCAGTACTTC,CSAKMNNAYEQYF
.,TRBD1,TRBV3-1,TRBJ1-2,TGTGCCAGCAGCCAAGCGCCAGGGGGCTTTTATGGCTACACCTTC,CASSQAPGGFYGYTF
.,.,TRBV7-3,TRBJ2-1,TGTGCCAGCAGCTTAGTAAGCTTGAGCTCCTACAATGAGCAGTTCTTC,CASSLVSLSSYNEQFF
.,.,TRBV25-1,TRBJ1-1,TGTGCCAGCTCCGGGACTGGGAAGGACGGGATTGAAGCTTTCTTT,CASSGTGKDGIEAFF
.,TRBD1,TRBV6-2/TRBV6-3,TRBJ1-5,TGTGCCAGCAGTTCGACAGGGGGCTTGTCGGCCCAGCATTTT,CASSSTGGLSAQHF
.,.,TRBV24-1,TRBJ2-1,TGTGCCACCAGATCGGCGAGCTCCTACAATGAGCAGTTCTTC,CATRSASSYNEQFF
.,.,TRBV6-5,TRBJ1-5,TGTGCCAGCAGTTACTCGATTAACCTGCCCCAGCATTTT,CASSYSINLPQHF
.,.,TRBV9,TRBJ2-1,TGTGCCAGCAGCGTAGTAGGAAATGGTAATGAGCAGTTCTTC,CASSVVGNGNEQFF
once,.,TRBV3-1,TRBJ1-5,TGTGCCAGCAGCCAAGCTGGGTATAGCAATCAGCCCCAGCATTTT,CASSQAGYSNQPQHF
.,TRBD1,TRBV20-1,TRBJ2-7,TGCAGTGCTATCCGGGACAGTTCACGTTACGAGCAGTACTTC,CSAIRDSSRYEQYF
.,TRBD1,TRBV6-2/TRBV6-3,TRBJ1-3,TGTGCCAGCAGGGGCGGACAGGCGGGAGGAAACACCATATATTTT,CASRGGQAGGNTIYF
.,.,TRBV29-1,TRBJ1-1,TGCAGCGTTTTACATAACACTGAAGCTTTCTTT,CSVLHNTEAFF
.,TRBD2,TRBV5-6,TRBJ2-7,TGTGCCAGCAGCTTGATGGTAGCGGGGCACTCCTACGAGCAGTACTTC,CASSLMVAGHSYEQYF
.,.,TRBV20-1,TRBJ1-5,TGCAGTGCCCTACCGAGGGGTTTTAGCAATCAGCCCCAGCATTTT,CSALPRGFSNQPQHF
.,.,TRBV30,TRBJ2-7,TGTGCCTGGTCCCAGGCGGTCCGGGAGCAGTACTTC,CAWSQAVREQYF
.,.,TRBV29-1,TRBJ1-1,TGCAGCGGCATCGGCAGAGTAAACACTGAAGCTTTCTTT,CSGIGRVNTEAFF
.,TRBD1,TRBV7-6,TRBJ2-5,TGTGCCAGCAGCTTAGATGGGACAGGGGGCGCAGAGACCCAGTACTTC,CASSLDGTGGAETQYF
.,TRBD1,TRBV29-1,TRBJ1-2,TGCAGCGTTGATGGGACAGCAGTGGGTTATGGCTACACCTTC,CSVDGTAVGYGYTF
.,.,TRBV11-3,TRBJ1-1,TGTGCCAGCAGCTTAAGCAGGGAGGACACTGAAGCTTTCTTT,CASSLSREDTEAFF
.,TRBD1,TRBV24-1,TRBJ1-1,TGTGCCACCAGTGATCCGCAGGGGGAGAGCGCTTTCTTT,CATSDPQGESAFF
.,TRBD1,TRBV9,TRBJ1-1,TGTGCCAGCAGCGGCGACAGGGCAAACACTGAAGCTTTCTTT,CASSGDRANTEAFF
.,.,TRBV27,TRBJ1-6,TGTGCCAGCAGTTTGTTCCGGGATAATTCACCCCTCCACTTT,CASSLFRDNSPLHF
.,.,TRBV20-1,TRBJ1-2,TGCAGTGCTAGAGATGAGGCGTATGGCTACACCTTC,CSARDEAYGYTF
once,TRBD1,TRBV5-1,TRBJ2-4,TGCGCCAGCAGCGCCCCGGGACAGGGGGTTGACACCAAAAACATTCAGTACTTC,CASSAPGQGVDTKNIQYF
.,TRBD2,TRBV20-1,TRBJ2-3,TGCAGTGGGCTAGCGGGCACAGATACGCAGTATTTT,CSGLAGTDTQYF
.,.,TRBV9,TRBJ1-1,TGTGCCAGCAGCGTAGACGTGAACACTGAAGCTTTCTTT,CASSVDVNTEAFF
.,.,TRBV29-1,TRBJ1-1,TGCAGCGTTGGAGGCAGGGTAGACACTGAAGCTTTCTTT,CSVGGRVDTEAFF
.,.,TRBV29-1,TRBJ1-1,TGCAGCGTTGTAATGGGACCGAACACTGAAGCTTTCTTT,CSVVMGPNTEAFF
.,.,TRBV2,TRBJ2-5,TGTGCCAGCAACTCCCTAGCCCAAGAGACCCAGTACTTC,CASNSLAQETQYF
.,TRBD2,TRBV20-1,TRBJ2-1,TGCAGTGCTAGAGATCCAAGCGGGGGGGGCGAGCAGTTCTTC,CSARDPSGGGEQFF
.,.,TRBV6-5,TRBJ1-1,TGTGCCAGCAGTTCCACCTTTGGGAACACTGAAGCTTTCTTT,CASSSTFGNTEAFF
.,TRBD2,TRBV20-1,TRBJ2-1,TGCAGTGCTTCCCCAATTAGCGGGATTGATGAGCAGTTCTTC,CSASPISGIDEQFF
.,.,TRBV3-1,TRBJ2-5,TGTGCCAGCAGCCTAGGGACTGACGGGCGGACCCAGTACTTC,CASSLGTDGRTQYF
.,TRBD2,TRBV14,TRBJ2-1,TGTGCCAGCAGGGGGACTACGGGTAATGAGCAGTTCTTC,CASRGTTGNEQFF
.,.,TRBV3-1,TRBJ1-2,TGTGCCAGCAGCCAATTAATGGGTCTAGCTAACTATGGCTACACCTTC,CASSQLMGLANYGYTF
.,.,TRBV25-1,TRBJ1-2,TGTGCCAGCACCACGACGGGGAATGGCTACACCTTC,CASTTTGNGYTF
.,.,TRBV20-1,TRBJ1-1,TGCAGTGCGACGATCCCTATGGACACTGAAGCTTTCTTT,CSATIPMDTEAFF
.,.,TRBV2,TRBJ2-7,TGTGCCAGCAGTGGGGGTGAACATATCGCCTACGAGCAGTACTTC,CASSGGEHIAYEQYF
.,TRBD1,TRBV9,TRBJ2-5,TGTGCCAGCAGCGCGGGACAGAGGGGAACGTTCGGTGAGACCCAGTACTTC,CASSAGQRGTFGETQYF